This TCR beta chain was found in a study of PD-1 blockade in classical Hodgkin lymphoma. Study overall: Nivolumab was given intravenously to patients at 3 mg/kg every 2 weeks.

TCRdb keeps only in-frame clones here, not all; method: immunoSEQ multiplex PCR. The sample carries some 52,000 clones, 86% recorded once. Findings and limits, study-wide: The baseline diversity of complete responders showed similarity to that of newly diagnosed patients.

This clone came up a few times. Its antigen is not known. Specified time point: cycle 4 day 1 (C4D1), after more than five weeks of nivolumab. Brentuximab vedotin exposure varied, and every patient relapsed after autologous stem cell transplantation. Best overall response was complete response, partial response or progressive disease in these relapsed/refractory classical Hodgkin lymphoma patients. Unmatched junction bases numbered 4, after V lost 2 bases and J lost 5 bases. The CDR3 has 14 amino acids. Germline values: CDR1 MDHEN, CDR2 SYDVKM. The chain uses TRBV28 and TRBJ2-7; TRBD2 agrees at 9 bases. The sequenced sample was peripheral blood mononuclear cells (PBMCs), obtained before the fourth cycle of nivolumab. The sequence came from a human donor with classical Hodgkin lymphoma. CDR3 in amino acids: CASSLGGRAHEQYF. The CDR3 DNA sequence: TGTGCCAGCAGTTTAGGCGGGAGGGCCCACGAGCAGTACTTC.